The entry below gives a single TCR beta chain sequence along with its context. Its antigen is unidentified. Amplifying from RNA transcripts, the study obtained TCR beta CDR3 regions. Second-round multiplex PCR came after a first-round RT-PCR that employed HTBI primers. One entry per CDR3 protein results from TCRdb running MiXCR on the multiplex PCR reads. The sample has over a million distinct CDR3 sequences, 35% to 45% seen once. The germline CDR1 and CDR2 sequences are SNHLY and FYNNEI. Trimming removed 6 bases from V and 5 bases from J, with 13 bases in between. The length of the CDR3 is 13 residues. This entry comes from a study of Graves' ophthalmopathy and Graves' hyperthyroidism. General study findings and limits: Blood repertoires reportedly contained most expanded thyroid clonotypes above 0.001 frequency.

The material sequenced was peripheral blood or thyroid tissue (not recorded which). The receptor comes from an adult man with Graves' hyperthyroidism. The chain employs TRBV2 and TRBJ1-1; no firm D call. This chain's CDR3 is CASSPPGETEAFF. The CDR3 nucleotides read TGTGCCAGCAGCCCCCCCGGCGAGACTGAAGCTTTCTTT.